The rows below give T cell receptor beta chains drawn from one sample of a study of blood T cell repertoires in COVID-19. Sequencing used immunoSEQ multiplex PCR; TCRdb keeps in-frame clones, though not all of them. The repertoire has about 4,900 clones, about nine tenths of them found once; the top ten carry 20%. The material sequenced was peripheral blood. The receptors here all came from a human donor in a cohort sampled during active COVID-19. Each CDR3 is given with its conserved first and last residue. D genes are given only for firm matches. Not every row has a clone size; where given, it reads once, few, many or a size class.

TRBJ2-3	TRBD2	.	15	TRBV5-4	TGTGCCAGCAGCTTGGAGTGGCGGGAGGGAGATACGCAGTATTTT	CASSLEWREGDTQYF
TRBJ2-3	TRBD2	.	20	TRBV9	TGTGCCAGCAGCGTAGAGGAAGGGGTCGGACTAGCGGGGGGGCCAGATACGCAGTATTTT	CASSVEEGVGLAGGPDTQYF
TRBJ1-5	TRBD1	.	15	TRBV19	TGTGCCAGTAGGACGTTGACAGGGAACAATCAGCCCCAGCATTTT	CASRTLTGNNQPQHF
TRBJ1-1	.	.	14	TRBV7-2	TGTGCCAGCAGCTTAGCCCCGGAGGGCCCGGGAGCTTTCTTT	CASSLAPEGPGAFF
TRBJ1-1	TRBD1	.	16	TRBV11-3	TGTGCCAGCAGCCCCGGGACAGGGGGCAAGAACACTGAAGCTTTCTTT	CASSPGTGGKNTEAFF
TRBJ2-2	.	.	15	TRBV27	TGTGCCAGCAGTTTACTAGCAGGCCAACCCGGGGAGCTGTTTTTT	CASSLLAGQPGELFF
TRBJ1-3	TRBD1	.	16	TRBV6-5	TGTGCCAGCAGTTACTCAGGGACAGCCCCTGGAAACACCATATATTTT	CASSYSGTAPGNTIYF
TRBJ2-5	.	.	12	TRBV7-9	TGTGCCAGCAGCGAACCGGGGGAGACCCAGTACTTC	CASSEPGETQYF
TRBJ1-1	.	.	13	TRBV6-1	TGTGCCAGCAGTGAAGCAGGGGGCACTGAAGCTTTCTTT	CASSEAGGTEAFF
TRBJ2-7	TRBD2	.	16	TRBV3-1/TRBV3-2	TGTGCCAGCAGCCGGATGACTAGCGGGAGCGCCTACGAGCAGTACTTC	CASSRMTSGSAYEQYF
TRBJ2-7	.	.	17	TRBV12-2	TGTGCAAGTCGCCGGACTAGCGGGAGGGCCGGCTCCTACGAGCAGTACTTC	CASRRTSGRAGSYEQYF
TRBJ2-7	.	.	14	TRBV18	TGTGCCAGCTCGTCTACAGCCCTCTCCTACGAGCAGTACTTC	CASSSTALSYEQYF
TRBJ2-7	.	.	11	TRBV6-2/TRBV6-3	TGTGCCAGCAGCGCCCCGGGCGAGCAGTACTTC	CASSAPGEQYF
TRBJ1-1	.	few	13	TRBV12-3/TRBV12-4	TGTGCCAGCAGTTTAAAACAGGGCGGAGAAGCTTTCTTT	CASSLKQGGEAFF
TRBJ2-3	TRBD2	.	18	TRBV20-1	TGCAGTGCTAGTGTACTAGCGGGAGGCCGGGGGAGCACAGATACGCAGTATTTT	CSASVLAGGRGSTDTQYF
TRBJ2-5	.	.	15	TRBV5-1	TGCGCCAGCAGCACCGGACAGGGAGGGATAGAGACCCAGTACTTC	CASSTGQGGIETQYF
TRBJ2-3	.	few	14	TRBV14	TGTGCCAGCAGCCTAAGAGTGTCCGCAGATACGCAGTATTTT	CASSLRVSADTQYF
TRBJ1-2	.	.	13	TRBV5-1	TGCGCCAGCAGCTTCGACAGACGCTATGGCTACACCTTC	CASSFDRRYGYTF
TRBJ2-7	TRBD2	once	15	TRBV19	TGTGCCAGTAGTACAGAACTAGCGAGTCCCTACGAGCAGTACTTC	CASSTELASPYEQYF
TRBJ1-6	TRBD1	.	15	TRBV28	TGTGCCAGCAGTCACAGGGGATCCTATAATTCACCCCTCCACTTT	CASSHRGSYNSPLHF
TRBJ1-5	.	.	15	TRBV7-2	TGTGCCAGCAGCTTAGGTGGAGGGGTGGGTCAGCCCCAGCATTTT	CASSLGGGVGQPQHF
TRBJ1-1	.	once	16	TRBV19	TGTGCCAGTAGTCCCCGATTCTGGGCTTTGGACACTGAAGCTTTCTTT	CASSPRFWALDTEAFF
TRBJ2-3	TRBD2	.	16	TRBV20-1	TGCAGTGCTAGTCCCCCTCTAGCGGGAGTGACAGATACGCAGTATTTT	CSASPPLAGVTDTQYF
TRBJ2-7	TRBD1	.	15	TRBV7-9	TGTGCCAGCAGCTCAAATCAGGGGGCCGGCTACGAGCAGTACTTC	CASSSNQGAGYEQYF
TRBJ2-2	TRBD2	.	18	TRBV5-1	TGCGCCAGCAGCTTGACCCGCTCTAGCGGGGCGTACACCGGGGAGCTGTTTTTT	CASSLTRSSGAYTGELFF
TRBJ2-7	TRBD1	.	14	TRBV27	TGTGCCAGCAGTTTAGGGGACAGGGAGTACGAGCAGTACTTC	CASSLGDREYEQYF
TRBJ2-7	.	.	11	TRBV11-2	TGTGCCAGCAGCTTAGGCCGGGAGCAGTACTTC	CASSLGREQYF
TRBJ2-7	TRBD2	.	14	TRBV11-1	TGTGCCAGCAGCCCAGGACTAGCGGGACCCGAGCAGTACTTC	CASSPGLAGPEQYF
TRBJ2-3	.	.	14	TRBV7-7	TGTGCTAGCGCCTCGGCGGGGAGCACAGATACGCAGTATTTT	CASASAGSTDTQYF
TRBJ1-4	.	.	14	TRBV5-1	TGCGCCAGCAGCTTGTCCAGGGTGGGTGAAAAACTGTTTTTT	CASSLSRVGEKLFF
TRBJ1-2	.	.	13	TRBV12-3/TRBV12-4	TGTGCCAGCAGGGGGGAGGGACTCTATGGCTACACCTTC	CASRGEGLYGYTF
TRBJ2-3	TRBD2	.	17	TRBV28	TGTGCCAGCAGCTCATCCCCTAGCGGGAGGTCGACAGATACGCAGTATTTT	CASSSSPSGRSTDTQYF
TRBJ1-2	TRBD1	.	16	TRBV11-3	TGTGCCAGCAGCCACCGAGGGGACAGGGTATTTTTTGGCTACACCTTC	CASSHRGDRVFFGYTF
TRBJ2-2	.	.	14	TRBV3-1/TRBV3-2	TGTGCCAGCAGCCAAGATTGGAGCACCGGGGAGCTGTTTTTT	CASSQDWSTGELFF
TRBJ2-7	.	.	15	TRBV7-7	TGTGCTAGCAGCCCCGACAGGTACCTGCTGACAGAGCAGTACTTC	CASSPDRYLLTEQYF
TRBJ2-1	TRBD2	few	19	TRBV2	TGTGCCAGCAGTGAAGCTGCGTGGCGCCCGGGACTAGCGGGAATAGAGCAGTTCTTC	CASSEAAWRPGLAGIEQFF
TRBJ1-1	.	.	14	TRBV7-9	TGTGCCAGCAGCCCCACTCGTCTGAACACTGAAGCTTTCTTT	CASSPTRLNTEAFF
TRBJ2-7	TRBD2	.	13	TRBV6-5	TGTGCCAGCACCCCGGGACTAACCTACGAGCAGTACTTC	CASTPGLTYEQYF
TRBJ2-7	TRBD2	.	17	TRBV11-2	TGTGCCAGCAGCTCGACTAGCGGGAGACGGGGTTGGGTCGAGCAGTACTTC	CASSSTSGRRGWVEQYF